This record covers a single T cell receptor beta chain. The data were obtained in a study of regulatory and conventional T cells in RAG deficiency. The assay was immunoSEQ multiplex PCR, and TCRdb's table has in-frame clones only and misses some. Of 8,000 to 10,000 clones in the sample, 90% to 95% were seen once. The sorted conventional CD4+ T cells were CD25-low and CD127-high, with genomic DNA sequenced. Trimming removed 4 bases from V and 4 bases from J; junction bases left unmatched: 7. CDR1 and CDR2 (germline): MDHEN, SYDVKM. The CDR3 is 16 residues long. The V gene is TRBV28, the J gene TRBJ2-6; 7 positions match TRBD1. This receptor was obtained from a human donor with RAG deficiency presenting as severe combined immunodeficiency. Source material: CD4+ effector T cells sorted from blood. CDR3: CASSSWTGTGANVLTF. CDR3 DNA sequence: TGTGCCAGCAGTTCGTGGACAGGAACCGGGGCCAACGTCCTGACTTTC.